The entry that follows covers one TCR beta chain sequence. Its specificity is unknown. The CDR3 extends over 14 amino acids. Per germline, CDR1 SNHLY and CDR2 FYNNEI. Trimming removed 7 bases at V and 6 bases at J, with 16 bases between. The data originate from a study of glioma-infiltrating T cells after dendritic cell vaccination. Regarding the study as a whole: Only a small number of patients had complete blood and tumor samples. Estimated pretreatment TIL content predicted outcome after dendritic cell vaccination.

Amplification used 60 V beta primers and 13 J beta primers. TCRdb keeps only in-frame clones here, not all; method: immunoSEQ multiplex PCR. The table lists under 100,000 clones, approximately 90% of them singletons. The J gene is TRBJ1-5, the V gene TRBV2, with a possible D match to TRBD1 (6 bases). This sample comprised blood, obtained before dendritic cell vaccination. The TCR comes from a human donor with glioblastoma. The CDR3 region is CASMSGRGLQPQHF. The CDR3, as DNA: TGTGCCAGCATGTCGGGCAGGGGCCTTCAGCCCCAGCATTTT.